The 20 T cell receptor beta chains presented below share a single source sample, sequenced in a study of blood T cell repertoires in COVID-19. Profiled with immunoSEQ multiplex PCR; TCRdb holds only in-frame clones, not every one. Of fewer than 250,000 clones listed, around 86% are singletons. The sequenced material came from peripheral blood. Receptor source: a woman over 75 with COVID-19, enrolled during active disease.

The V and J genes are TRBV12-3 or TRBV12-4 and TRBJ2-3; a possible D gene is TRBD2 (6 bases). The CDR3 length is 13 residues. Trimming removed 7 bases from V and 7 bases from J, with 15 bases in between. As DNA, the CDR3 is TGTGCCAGCACCAGGGACTTCGAAAATACGCAGTATTTT. This gives the protein CASTRDFENTQYF.

V usage is TRBV28 and J usage is TRBJ2-7; D not resolved. Trimming took 6 bases from V and 0 from J, leaving 6 bases between them. Germline CDR1 is MDHEN and CDR2 is SYDVKM. The CDR3 is made up of 12 amino acids. The CDR3 nucleotides are TGTGCCAGCAGCCCGTCCTCCTACGAGCAGTACGTC. Translated: CASSPSSYEQYV.

The chain links TRBV5-5 to TRBJ2-1, with TRBD1 identical over 7 bases. Germline V gene data show CDR1 as SGHKS and CDR2 as YYEKEE (reference sequence). The CDR3 loop spans 15 amino acids. The trim removed 0 bases at V and 4 bases at J, leaving 4 bases unmatched. CDR3 coding DNA: TGTGCCAGCAGCTTGGATACAGGGGATTACAATGAGCAGTTCTTC. It translates to CASSLDTGDYNEQFF.

The chain links TRBV5-6 to TRBJ1-2; 11 positions agree with TRBD1. The CDR3 spans 15 residues. In germline, CDR1 is SGHDT, CDR2 YYEEEE. Trimming cost V 7 bases and J 1 base; bases outside gene matches: 6. CDR3 loop: CASGSGTGGNYGYTF. The CDR3 nucleotides are TGTGCCAGCGGATCCGGGACAGGGGGTAACTATGGCTACACCTTC. The whole variable domain, filled in from reference TRBV5-6 and TRBJ1-2, reads DAGVTQSPTHLIKTRGQQVTLRCSPKSGHDTVSWYQQALGQGPQFIFQYYEEEERQRGNFPDRFSGHQFPNYSSELNVNALLLGDSALYLCASGSGTGGNYGYTFGSGTRLTVV.

This clone was detected only a few times. This chain joins TRBV3-1 (or the pseudogene TRBV3-2) and TRBJ2-2, with D perhaps TRBD1 (5 bases). V lost 4 bases to trimming and J lost 6 bases, with 15 bases between them. This CDR3 has 15 residues. Germline V gives CDR1 LGHDT, CDR2 YNNKEL (reference sequence). In DNA form, the CDR3 reads TGTGCCAGCAGCCTGGGAAGTAGGGGATCCGGGGAGCTGTTTTTT. This translates into CASSLGSRGSGELFF.

The chain joins TRBV11-1 to TRBJ2-1, with 11 nucleotides matching TRBD2. V lost 5 bases to trimming and J lost 7 bases; unmatched junction nucleotides: 4. Germline CDR1 and CDR2: SGHAT and FQDESV (reference sequence). The CDR3 consists of 14 residues. The DNA for the CDR3 is TGTGCCAGCAGCCCTCTAGCGGGGGGAAATGAGCAGTTCTTC. This encodes CASSPLAGGNEQFF.

In this sample, this clone turned up once. The chain links TRBV29-1 to TRBJ1-1, with a tentative D call TRBD1 (6 bases). CDR1 SQVTM and CDR2 ANQGSEA come from the germline V gene. V shed 7 bases and J shed 1 base, with 13 bases lying between them. This CDR3 contains 13 residues. The CDR3 DNA follows: TGCAGCGCCCTGACAGGAAAGAACACTGAAGCTTTCTTT. Translating it yields CSALTGKNTEAFF.

The chain is built from TRBV28 and TRBJ1-5; 7 bases line up with TRBD1. Germline CDR1 reads MDHEN; CDR2 reads SYDVKM. The CDR3 has 15 amino acids. V was pared by 3 bases and J by 10 bases, with 12 bases of the junction left unmatched. This CDR3 reads CASSFPGTVIKPQHF. The CDR3 DNA follows: TGTGCCAGCAGTTTCCCCGGGACAGTTATCAAACCCCAGCATTTT.

The V call is TRBV28, the J call TRBJ2-1; 9 nucleotides agree with TRBD2. The ends lost 7 bases at V and 7 bases at J; junction bases unmatched: 11. This CDR3 spans 15 amino acids. CDR1 MDHEN and CDR2 SYDVKM come from the germline V gene. CDR3 residues: CASMTGGGAENEQFF. In DNA form, the CDR3 reads TGTGCCAGCATGACCGGCGGGGGGGCCGAGAATGAGCAGTTCTTC.

The V and J genes are TRBV10-2 and TRBJ1-1, with a possible D match to TRBD1 (5 bases). The V gene lost 8 bases and the J gene lost 5 bases, with 18 bases spanning the gap. Germline assignment: CDR1 WSHSY and CDR2 SAAADI. The CDR3 sequence is 14 residues long. The CDR3 DNA sequence: TGCGCCAGCGTTCGTGGTACTAAGGGGACTGAAGCTTTCTTT. Its translation: CASVRGTKGTEAFF.

The chain has TRBV19 and TRBJ1-5; weak D call: TRBD1 (5 bases). Per germline, CDR1 LNHDA and CDR2 SQIVND (reference sequence). V lost 3 bases to trimming and J lost 5 bases, with 17 bases between them. This CDR3 contains 16 residues. In DNA, the CDR3 is TGTGCCAGTAGTATTGGGGCTGGAGGGGTTGATCAGCCCCAGCATTTT. Translating gives CASSIGAGGVDQPQHF. The full variable domain, in which reference TRBV19 and TRBJ1-5 provide the parts outside the CDR3, is DGGITQSPKYLFRKEGQNVTLSCEQNLNHDAMYWYRQDPGQGLRLIYYSQIVNDFQKGDIAEGYSVSREKKESFPLTVTSAQKNPTAFYLCASSIGAGGVDQPQHFGDGTRLSIL.

V gene TRBV29-1 combines with J gene TRBJ2-5, with 10 bases that match TRBD1. The V segment lost 7 bases and the J segment 4 bases; nucleotides outside the gene matches: 3. In germline, CDR1 is SQVTM, CDR2 ANQGSEA. The CDR3 is 12 amino acids. CDR3 protein: CSGGQGSETQYF. Written as DNA, the CDR3 is TGCAGCGGGGGACAGGGGTCAGAGACCCAGTACTTC. The complete variable domain, with remaining parts taken from reference TRBV29-1 and TRBJ2-5, reads SAVISQKPSRDICQRGTSLTIQCQVDSQVTMMFWYRQQPGQSLTLIATANQGSEATYESGFVIDKFPISRPNLTFSTLTVSNMSPEDSSIYLCSGGQGSETQYFGPGTRLLVL.

The chain has TRBV11-1 and TRBJ2-1; 10 nucleotides line up with TRBD2. Germline V gives CDR1 SGHAT, CDR2 FQDESV (reference sequence). This CDR3 region has 15 residues. Losses at the gene ends were 3 bases for V and 6 bases for J; bases not matched to a gene: 5. The CDR3 sequence: CASSFVSGGFNEQFF. The CDR3 DNA sequence: TGTGCCAGCAGCTTCGTTAGCGGGGGGTTCAATGAGCAGTTCTTC. Together with reference TRBV11-1 and TRBJ2-1, the CDR3 gives the full variable domain: EAEVAQSPRYKITEKSQAVAFWCDPISGHATLYWYRQILGQGPELLVQFQDESVVDDSQLPKDRFSAERLKGVDSTLKIQPAELGDSAMYLCASSFVSGGFNEQFFGPGTRLTVL.

This clone occurred once. The chain couples TRBV18 to TRBJ2-1; 8 nucleotides agree with TRBD2. V was pared by 6 bases and J by 4 bases, with 8 bases of the junction left unmatched. CDR1 is KGHSH, CDR2 LQKENI, per germline. The CDR3 sequence is 15 residues long. The CDR3: CASSPTSGDYNEQFF. CDR3 in DNA: TGTGCCAGCTCTCCTACTAGCGGCGATTACAATGAGCAGTTCTTC.

The chain joins TRBV3-1 (or the pseudogene TRBV3-2) to TRBJ1-5; 9 bases agree with TRBD1. CDR3 length equals 13 residues. Germline CDR1 and CDR2: LGHDT and YNNKEL (reference sequence). With V trimmed by 6 bases and J by 11 bases, 8 bases remained unmatched. The CDR3 spells CASSTGQGSAQHF. The CDR3 DNA follows: TGTGCCAGCAGTACCGGACAGGGGAGTGCCCAGCATTTT.

This chain uses TRBV27 with TRBJ2-1; the match to TRBD1 covers 7 bases. Germline V gene data show CDR1 as MNHEY and CDR2 as SMNVEV (reference sequence). The trim removed 6 bases at V and 7 bases at J, leaving 12 bases unmatched. CDR3 size: 15 residues. DNA for the CDR3: TGTGCCAGCAGGTCCCCGGGACAGAGGATAAATGAGCAGTTCTTC. Translated, it gives CASRSPGQRINEQFF.

The rearrangement links TRBV10-3 to TRBJ2-7, with 10 bases that match TRBD1. Trimming took 8 bases from V and 3 from J; bases not matched to a gene: 4. From germline, CDR1 is ENHRY and CDR2 SYGVKD. This CDR3 has 13 amino acids. For the CDR3, the DNA is TGTGCCATCGGGGACAGGGGAATCTACGAGCAGTACTTC. This translates into CAIGDRGIYEQYF.

The rearrangement uses TRBV25-1 and TRBJ1-1; TRBD1 might be the D (5 bases). Between the trimmed V and J ends, which lost 0 bases and 2 bases, there was a span of 13 bases. The CDR3 is 16 amino acids. Germline lookup yields CDR1 MGHDK and CDR2 SYGVNS. In DNA, the CDR3 is TGTGCCAGCAGTGAATATACTGGAGGGGACAACACTGAAGCTTTCTTT. Protein sequence: CASSEYTGGDNTEAFF.

The V call is TRBV19, the J call TRBJ1-4, with TRBD1 matching over 9 bases. This CDR3 contains 16 residues. V was pared by 4 bases and J by 7 bases, with 10 bases of the junction left unmatched. The germline V gene has CDR1 LNHDA and CDR2 SQIVND (reference sequence). The CDR3 DNA is TGTGCCAGTAGTACCCCGGGACAGGGAAGGAGTGAAAAACTGTTTTTT. It translates to CASSTPGQGRSEKLFF.

This chain uses TRBV7-8 with TRBJ1-1; 8 bases fit TRBD1. The CDR3 loop spans 15 amino acids. CDR1 and CDR2 (germline): SGHVS, FQNEAQ. J was trimmed by 2 bases and V by 6 bases; bases with no gene match: 8. Here the CDR3 reads CASRPPRGLNTEAFF. The CDR3 coding sequence is TGTGCCAGCAGGCCACCCAGGGGGCTAAACACTGAAGCTTTCTTT.